This T cell receptor beta chain was obtained from a study of technical replicates of blood from several donors. The CDR3 has 16 residues. With V trimmed by 4 bases and J by 5 bases, 11 bases remained unmatched. CDR1 and CDR2 from the germline V gene are SGHKS and YYEKEE (reference sequence). Produced via immunoSEQ multiplex PCR; TCRdb's table is partial and in-frame only. Of approximately 77,000 clones listed, approximately 94% are singletons. The sequence came from a human donor in good health. The sample consisted of T cells isolated from PBMCs. The V gene is TRBV5-5, the J gene TRBJ2-5, with TRBD1 matching over 10 bases. In DNA, the CDR3 is TGTGCCAGCAGCCCCCAGACAGGGGGCGCAAGGGAGACCCAGTACTTC. This translates into CASSPQTGGARETQYF.